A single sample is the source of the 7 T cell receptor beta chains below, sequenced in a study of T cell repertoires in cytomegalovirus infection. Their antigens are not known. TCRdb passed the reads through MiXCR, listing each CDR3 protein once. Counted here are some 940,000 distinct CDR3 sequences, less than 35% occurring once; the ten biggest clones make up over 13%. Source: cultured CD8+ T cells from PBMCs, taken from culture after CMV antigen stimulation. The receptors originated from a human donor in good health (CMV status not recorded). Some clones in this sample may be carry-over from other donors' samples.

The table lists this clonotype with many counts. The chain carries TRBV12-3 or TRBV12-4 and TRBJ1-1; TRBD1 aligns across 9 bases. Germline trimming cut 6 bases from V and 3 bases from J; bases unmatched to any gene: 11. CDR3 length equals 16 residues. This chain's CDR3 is CASRTTGGDFDTEAFF. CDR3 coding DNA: TGTGCCAGCAGAACCACAGGGGGCGACTTCGACACTGAAGCTTTCTTT.

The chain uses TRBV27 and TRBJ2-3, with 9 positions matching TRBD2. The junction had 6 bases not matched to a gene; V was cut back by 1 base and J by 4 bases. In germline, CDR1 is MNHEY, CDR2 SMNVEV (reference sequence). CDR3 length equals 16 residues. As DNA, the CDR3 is TGTGCCAGCAGTTTATTAGCGGGGGCCCCGCCAGATACGCAGTATTTT. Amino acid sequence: CASSLLAGAPPDTQYF.

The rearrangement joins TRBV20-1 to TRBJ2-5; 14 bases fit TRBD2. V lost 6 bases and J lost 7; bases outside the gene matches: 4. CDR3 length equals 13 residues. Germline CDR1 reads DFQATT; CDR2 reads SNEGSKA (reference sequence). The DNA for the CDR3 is TGCAGTGCAAGGACTAGCGGGGGGCTGACCCAGTACTTC. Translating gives CSARTSGGLTQYF.

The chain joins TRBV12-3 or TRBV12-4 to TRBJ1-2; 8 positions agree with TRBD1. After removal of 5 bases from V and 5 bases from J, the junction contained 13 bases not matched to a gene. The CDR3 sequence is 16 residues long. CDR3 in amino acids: CASSHGSGQVLYGYTF. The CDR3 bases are TGTGCCAGCAGTCACGGTTCGGGACAGGTTCTTTATGGCTACACCTTC.

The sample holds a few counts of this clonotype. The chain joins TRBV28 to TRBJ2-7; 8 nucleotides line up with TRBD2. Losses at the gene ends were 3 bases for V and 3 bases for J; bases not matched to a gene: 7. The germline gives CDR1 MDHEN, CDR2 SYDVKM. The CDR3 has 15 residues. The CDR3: CASSFSGGDGYEQYV. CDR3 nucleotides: TGTGCCAGCAGTTTTTCGGGGGGGGACGGCTACGAGCAGTACGTC.

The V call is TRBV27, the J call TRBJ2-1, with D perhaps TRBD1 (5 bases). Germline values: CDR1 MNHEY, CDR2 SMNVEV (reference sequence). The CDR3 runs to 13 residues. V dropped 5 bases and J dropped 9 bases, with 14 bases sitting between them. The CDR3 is CASSHGQNGEQFF. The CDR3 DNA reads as TGTGCCAGCAGTCACGGACAAAACGGTGAGCAGTTCTTC.

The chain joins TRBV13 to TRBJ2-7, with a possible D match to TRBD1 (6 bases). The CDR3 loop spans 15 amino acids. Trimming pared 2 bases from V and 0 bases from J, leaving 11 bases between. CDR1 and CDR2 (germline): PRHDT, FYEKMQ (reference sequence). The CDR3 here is CASSLPGRGSYEQYF. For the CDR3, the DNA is TGTGCCAGCAGCTTACCAGGCAGGGGCTCCTACGAGCAGTACTTC.